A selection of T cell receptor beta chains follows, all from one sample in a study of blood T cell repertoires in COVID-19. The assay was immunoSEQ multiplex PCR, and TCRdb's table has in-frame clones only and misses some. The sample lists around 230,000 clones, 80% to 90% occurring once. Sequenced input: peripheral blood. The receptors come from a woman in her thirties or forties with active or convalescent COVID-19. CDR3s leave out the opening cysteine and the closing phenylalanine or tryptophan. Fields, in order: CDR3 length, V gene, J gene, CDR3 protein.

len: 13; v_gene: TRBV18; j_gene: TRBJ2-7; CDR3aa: ASSPVASGSYEQY
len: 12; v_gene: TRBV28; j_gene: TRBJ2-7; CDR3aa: ASPLTQGYNEQY
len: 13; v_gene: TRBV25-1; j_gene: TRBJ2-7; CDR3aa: ASSGGQDPTGEQY
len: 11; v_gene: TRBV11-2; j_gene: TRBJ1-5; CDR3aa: ASSIRGGQPQH
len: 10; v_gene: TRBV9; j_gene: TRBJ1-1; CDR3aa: ASSVANTEAF
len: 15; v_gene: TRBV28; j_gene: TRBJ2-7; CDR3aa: ASSFLMGDRGLYEQY
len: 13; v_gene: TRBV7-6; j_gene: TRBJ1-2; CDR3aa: ASSLEGQGPGGYT
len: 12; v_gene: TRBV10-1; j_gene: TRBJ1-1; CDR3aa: ASRGQGMNTEAF
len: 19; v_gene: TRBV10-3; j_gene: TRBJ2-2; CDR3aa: AISVDFMRRQGAASTGELF
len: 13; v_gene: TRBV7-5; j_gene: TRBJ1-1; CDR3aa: ARSLALRSHTEAF
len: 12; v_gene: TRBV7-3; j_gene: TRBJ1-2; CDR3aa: ASSSPGANYGYT
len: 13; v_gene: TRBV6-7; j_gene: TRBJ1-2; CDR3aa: ASSYRAEAYYGYT
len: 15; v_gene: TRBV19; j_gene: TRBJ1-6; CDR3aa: ASSIRDRGSSNSPLH
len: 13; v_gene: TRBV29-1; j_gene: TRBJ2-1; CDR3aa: SVEGGLAGIIEQF